Listed here are 18 T cell receptor beta chains from one sample, sequenced in a study of vaccination and CD4 T cells after COVID-19. The treatment is: roughly 11-day PBMC culture with coronavirus spike peptide pools or control peptides (ViraFEST assay). Antigens for these TCRs are unknown. Cultured CD4+ T-cell DNA underwent Oncomine TCR Beta short-read sequencing. Via MiXCR, TCRdb re-called the PCR reads, giving one row per CDR3 protein. The sample includes some 11,000 distinct CDR3 sequences, around 52% of them seen just once. What was sequenced was CD4+ T cells from blood, cultured in vitro. Every receptor here comes from a human donor who had recovered from COVID-19.

This chain uses TRBV6-1 with TRBJ2-7, with 7 bases matching TRBD1. The CDR3 has 14 amino acids. Germline V gene data show CDR1 as MNHNS and CDR2 as SASEGT. The J segment lost 3 bases and the V segment lost 5 bases, leaving 7 bases of the junction unmatched. This CDR3 reads CASSPVRGLYEQYF. CDR3 coding DNA: TGTGCCAGCAGTCCGGTAAGGGGGCTCTACGAGCAGTACTTC.

This clonotype appeared once. V is TRBV2 and J is TRBJ2-3; D ambiguous. This CDR3 has 11 amino acids. Trimming shortened V by 5 bases and J by 2 bases, and 2 bases separated the two germline ends. Germline lookup yields CDR1 SNHLY and CDR2 FYNNEI. For the CDR3, the DNA is TGTGCCAGCAGTCTCACAGATACGCAGTATTTT. This gives the protein CASSLTDTQYF.

This rearrangement joins TRBV6-1 to TRBJ1-1; D gene unclear. There are 11 residues in the CDR3. With 7 bases removed from V and 3 bases from J, the gap between germline ends came to 6 bases. CDR1 MNHNS and CDR2 SASEGT come from the germline V gene. CDR3 DNA: TGTGCCAGCATGGGGTACACTGAAGCTTTCTTT. This gives the protein CASMGYTEAFF.

The chain joins TRBV19 to TRBJ1-1; D gene unclear. The CDR3 spans 15 residues. V lost 6 bases, J lost 0 bases, and 14 bases lay in between. Germline loops: CDR1 LNHDA, CDR2 SQIVND (reference sequence). CDR3 in amino acids: CASSRDPVVNTEAFF. The CDR3 bases are TGTGCCAGTAGCCGTGATCCCGTTGTGAACACTGAAGCTTTCTTT.

This clonotype was counted between two and nine times. The V call is TRBV27, the J call TRBJ1-4; 7 bases align to TRBD1. The J segment lost 7 bases and the V segment lost 5 bases, leaving 7 bases of the junction unmatched. The germline gives CDR1 MNHEY, CDR2 SMNVEV (reference sequence). CDR3 size: 14 residues. CDR3: CASSPTGWPEKLFF. The CDR3 nucleotides read TGTGCCAGCAGTCCGACAGGGTGGCCTGAAAAACTGTTTTTT.

The CDR3 region has the DNA TGTGCCACCGGGACAGGAGGAACGCAGTACTTC. Translated, it gives CATGTGGTQYF. The chain joins TRBV7-9 to TRBJ2-7, with 8 bases aligning to TRBD1. CDR1 and CDR2 (germline): SEHNR, FQNEAQ (reference sequence). The ends lost 10 bases at V and 9 bases at J; junction bases unmatched: 8. The CDR3 loop spans 11 amino acids.

The chain employs TRBV6-2 or TRBV6-3 and TRBJ2-1, with D hard to call. Between the trimmed V and J ends, which lost 5 bases and 7 bases, there was a span of 9 bases. The length of the CDR3 is 12 residues. Germline CDR1 MNHEY, CDR2 SVGEGT. In DNA, the CDR3 is TGTGCCAGCAGTCCCGCCGGAAATGAGCAGTTCTTC. As protein: CASSPAGNEQFF.

V and J are TRBV4-1 and TRBJ2-3; 9 nucleotides agree with TRBD2. Germline values: CDR1 MGHRA, CDR2 YSYEKL. Losses at the gene ends were 4 bases for V and 1 base for J; bases not matched to a gene: 15. The CDR3 runs to 19 residues. The CDR3 region has the DNA TGCGCCAGCAGCCGTGTCATGCGCCAGCGGGAGGTGGGCACAGATACGCAGTATTTT. Translation gives CASSRVMRQREVGTDTQYF.

The CDR3 is CASRTGGEDTEAFF. CDR3 DNA sequence: TGTGCCAGCAGAACAGGGGGGGAGGACACTGAAGCTTTCTTT. J is TRBJ1-1 and V is TRBV7-3; 8 bases fit TRBD1. The trim removed 6 bases at V and 3 bases at J, leaving 6 bases unmatched. Germline V gives CDR1 SGHTA, CDR2 FQGTGA. CDR3 size: 14 residues. Complete variable domain (other parts from reference TRBV7-3 and TRBJ1-1): GAGVSQTPSNKVTEKGKYVELRCDPISGHTALYWYRQSLGQGPEFLIYFQGTGAADDSGLPNDRFFAVRPEGSVSTLKIQRTERGDSAVYLCASRTGGEDTEAFFGQGTRLTVV.

The chain carries TRBV7-2 and TRBJ2-7; D is unclear. Germline CDR1 SGHTA, CDR2 FQGNSA. CDR3 size: 13 residues. Between the trimmed V and J ends, which lost 0 bases and 6 bases, there was a span of 9 bases. The CDR3 DNA sequence: TGTGCCAGCAGCTTAGCGCAGGTCGGCGAGCAGTACTTC. Its translation is CASSLAQVGEQYF.

This chain connects TRBV11-3 to TRBJ2-1, with 8 nucleotides matching TRBD2. The CDR3 runs 16 residues. Germline V gene data show CDR1 as SGHNT and CDR2 as YENEEA. V trimming: 5 bases; J trimming: 4 bases; junction bases outside the gene matches: 10. This CDR3 reads CASSQSRSGGYNEQFF. The CDR3 DNA sequence: TGTGCCAGCAGCCAGAGCAGGTCGGGAGGGTACAATGAGCAGTTCTTC.

This clonotype has more than one count but fewer than ten. This sequence joins TRBV28 and TRBJ1-5; D perhaps matches TRBD1 (5 bases). The CDR3 contains 16 residues. Germline values: CDR1 MDHEN, CDR2 SYDVKM. The V and J ends lost 7 bases and 5 bases respectively, with 21 bases between them. The CDR3 DNA follows: TGTGCCAGCACGGAAAGGGGACCGGGGGGTGATCAGCCCCAGCATTTT. It codes for CASTERGPGGDQPQHF.

The CDR3: CASSQGNGAGELFF. The CDR3 coding sequence is TGCGCCAGCAGCCAAGGGAACGGAGCCGGGGAGCTGTTTTTT. The chain recombines TRBV4-3 with TRBJ2-2; D ambiguous. The CDR3 consists of 14 residues. Trimming left V 1 base short and J 6 bases short, with 9 bases between. Germline CDR1 is LGHNA and CDR2 is YSLEER.

The rearrangement links TRBV6-1 to TRBJ1-2; D uncertain. V lost 0 bases and J 5 bases, leaving 13 bases between the germline ends. The CDR3 length is 15 residues. The germline gives CDR1 MNHNS, CDR2 SASEGT. The CDR3 here is CASSEAPSGRYGYTF. For the CDR3, the DNA is TGTGCCAGCAGTGAAGCGCCTTCCGGGAGGTATGGCTACACCTTC.

The genes are TRBV5-4 and TRBJ1-1; possibly TRBD1 for D (6 bases). Trimming took 6 bases from V and 5 from J, leaving 17 bases between them. Germline-derived CDR1 and CDR2 are SGHNT and YYREEE (reference sequence). The CDR3 is made up of 14 amino acids. The CDR3 loop is CASNAWGRGTEAFF. The DNA of the CDR3 is TGTGCCAGCAACGCTTGGGGTAGGGGGACTGAAGCTTTCTTT.

The CDR3 bases are TGTGCCAGCAGTCCCCTAGTGGGCGCGGGTTACAATGAGCAGTTCTTC. It yields the protein CASSPLVGAGYNEQFF. This chain connects TRBV27 to TRBJ2-1, with D tentatively TRBD2 (5 bases). This CDR3 spans 16 amino acids. V shed 5 bases and J shed 4 bases, with 18 bases lying between them. Germline CDR1 and CDR2: MNHEY and SMNVEV (reference sequence).

V gene TRBV19 combines with J gene TRBJ1-5; weak D call: TRBD1 (5 bases). The CDR3 length is 12 residues. Germline V gene data show CDR1 as LNHDA and CDR2 as SQIVND (reference sequence). Trimming shortened V by 8 bases and J by 7 bases, and 12 bases separated the two germline ends. The CDR3 region is CASGQGRQPQHF. The CDR3 DNA is TGTGCCAGTGGGCAGGGTAGGCAGCCCCAGCATTTT.

This clonotype was seen a few times. The chain combines TRBV20-1 with TRBJ1-1, with 8 bases matching TRBD1. Unmatched junction bases numbered 9, after V lost 5 bases and J lost 1 base. The CDR3 has 15 residues. In germline, CDR1 is DFQATT, CDR2 SNEGSKA (reference sequence). The CDR3 bases are TGCAGTGCTGTAACAGGGGGTAACAAGAACACTGAAGCTTTCTTT. It codes for CSAVTGGNKNTEAFF.